These 21 T cell receptor beta chains originate from one sample sequenced in a study of STAT3 mutations in large granular lymphocyte leukemia. Study-wide points: Every T-LGLL patient had at least one immunodominant TCRbeta clonotype.

Using immunoSEQ multiplex PCR, the repertoire was profiled, and TCRdb retains in-frame clones only, with some absent. There are roughly 3,300 clones in the sample; roughly 68% occur only once, and about a sixth lies in the top ten. No antigen has been identified for these receptors. Sequenced: peripheral blood mononuclear cells. The origin of the receptors is a woman between 35 and 50 years old with T-cell large granular lymphocyte leukemia. Some clones in this sample may be carry-over from other donors' samples.

In the case of this clone: One end of the junction is discordant with germline, which a read error may explain. V and J are TRBV30 and TRBJ1-2; a weak D match, TRBD1 (5 bases). This CDR3 has 10 amino acids. Germline CDR1 and CDR2: GTSNPN and SVGIG (reference sequence). The chain's CDR3 is CAREEGGYTF. CDR3 nucleotides: TGCGCCAGGGAAGAGGGTGGCTACACCTTC. The complete variable domain, with remaining parts taken from reference TRBV30 and TRBJ1-2, reads SQTIHQWPATLVQPVGSPLSLECTVEGTSNPNLYWYRQAAGRGLQLLFYSVGIGQISSEVPQNLSASRPQDRQFILSSKKLLLSDSGFYLCAREEGGYTFGSGTRLTVV.

This chain links TRBV7-9 with TRBJ2-7; 7 bases line up with TRBD1. In germline, CDR1 is SEHNR, CDR2 FQNEAQ (reference sequence). CDR3 size: 15 residues. V lost 4 bases, J lost 5 bases, and 11 bases stayed unmatched. The CDR3 nucleotides read TGTGCCAGCAGCTCGACAGGGCCCTTCGGGAACGAGCAGTACTTC. Protein: CASSSTGPFGNEQYF.

V is TRBV29-1 and J is TRBJ2-1; no clear D gene. This CDR3 comprises 14 residues. V gave up 6 bases and J gave up 5 bases, with 17 bases separating them. The germline CDR1 and CDR2 sequences are SQVTM and ANQGSEA. The CDR3 DNA sequence: TGCAGCGTGGACCTCCGACAAGCACACAATGAGCAGTTCTTC. Its protein product is CSVDLRQAHNEQFF.

The genes are TRBV5-1 and TRBJ2-1; D not certain. The V end was cut by 4 bases, the J end by 9 bases, with 20 bases between. Germline V CDR1 and CDR2: SGHRS, YFSETQ. The CDR3 is 15 amino acids. The CDR3 DNA is TGCGCCAGCAGCCCCCACGGACCGACCCTAGGTGAGCAGTTCTTC. The encoded protein is CASSPHGPTLGEQFF.

The rearrangement uses TRBV5-1 and TRBJ2-6; D is unresolved. Trimming left V 0 bases short and J 3 bases short, with 4 bases between. CDR1 is SGHRS, CDR2 YFSETQ, per germline. The CDR3 covers 14 residues. The CDR3 spells CASSLGGGANVLTF. In DNA form, the CDR3 reads TGCGCCAGCAGCTTGGGTGGTGGGGCCAACGTCCTGACTTTC. Combining the CDR3 with reference TRBV5-1 and TRBJ2-6 gives the whole variable domain KAGVTQTPRYLIKTRGQQVTLSCSPISGHRSVSWYQQTPGQGLQFLFEYFSETQRNKGNFPGRFSGRQFSNSRSEMNVSTLELGDSALYLCASSLGGGANVLTFGAGSRLTVL.

The chain combines TRBV5-6 with TRBJ2-7, with D maybe TRBD1 (6 bases). The ends were cut back, 4 bases at V and 5 bases at J, with 13 bases in the middle. The CDR3 totals 13 residues. Germline-derived CDR1 and CDR2 are SGHDT and YYEEEE. DNA for the CDR3: TGTGCCAGCAGCGTCAGGGGCGGGCACGAGCAGTACTTC. It codes for CASSVRGGHEQYF.

The chain is built from TRBV10-3 and TRBJ1-2; perhaps TRBD1 as D (6 bases). The CDR3 has 13 residues. Trimming removed 2 bases from V and 4 bases from J, with 8 bases in between. Germline-derived CDR1 and CDR2 are ENHRY and SYGVKD. This CDR3 reads CAISEGQTYGYTF. CDR3 bases: TGTGCCATCAGTGAGGGACAGACCTATGGCTACACCTTC.

A few counts support this clone. This sequence joins TRBV5-1 and TRBJ2-7, with 9 bases lining up with TRBD1. Germline assignment: CDR1 SGHRS and CDR2 YFSETQ. The CDR3 runs to 15 residues. The V gene end was trimmed by 2 bases and the J gene end by 5 bases; junction bases not matched to a gene: 8. The DNA for the CDR3 is TGCGCCAGCAGCTTCCTACAGGGGGCCCTCAACGAGCAGTACTTC. Translation gives CASSFLQGALNEQYF.

This clone was observed a few times. The CDR3 spells CASSEGLAGGSEQYF. CDR3 nucleotide sequence: TGTGCCAGCAGTGAAGGGCTAGCGGGGGGTTCCGAGCAGTACTTC. The rearrangement uses TRBV6-1 and TRBJ2-7; 11 bases fit TRBD2. With 1 base clipped from V and 6 bases from J, the junction kept 5 bases outside the gene matches. Germline CDR1 MNHNS, CDR2 SASEGT. The CDR3 sequence is 15 residues long.

There are a few counts of this clone. Different DNA sequences within this sample yield the same CDR3. This chain links TRBV18 with TRBJ2-7; TRBD2 might be the D (5 bases). This CDR3 contains 12 residues. The germline V and J ends were trimmed by 6 bases and 1 base, with 7 bases remaining between them. Germline V CDR1 and CDR2: KGHSH, LQKENI. DNA for the CDR3: TGTGCCAGCTCCCCGGGGTCCTACGAGCAGTACTTC. Encoded protein: CASSPGSYEQYF.

The genes are TRBV5-1 and TRBJ2-2, with D maybe TRBD2 (6 bases). The CDR3 extends over 15 amino acids. Trimming took off 7 bases at V and 2 bases at J, with 15 bases between the two ends. The germline CDR1 and CDR2 sequences are SGHRS and YFSETQ. In DNA, the CDR3 is TGCGCCAGCCGGTCAGGCGGGACTAACACCGGGGAGCTGTTTTTT. This codes for CASRSGGTNTGELFF.

The chain joins TRBV30 to TRBJ1-6; D perhaps matches TRBD1 (6 bases). The CDR3 runs 12 residues. The V gene's germline CDR1 is GTSNPN and CDR2 SVGIG (reference sequence). Deletions cut 2 bases from V and 10 bases from J, with 9 bases between. The CDR3 protein is CAWSSGDSPLHF. CDR3 DNA: TGTGCCTGGAGTTCAGGGGACTCACCCCTCCACTTT.

The genes are TRBV2 and TRBJ1-2; TRBD1 matches 7 bases. The J segment lost 5 bases and the V segment lost 5 bases, leaving 5 bases of the junction unmatched. Germline loops: CDR1 SNHLY, CDR2 FYNNEI. The length of the CDR3 is 13 residues. The CDR3 spells CASSPGTVYGYTF. Here the CDR3 DNA reads TGTGCCAGCAGTCCCGGGACAGTGTATGGCTACACCTTC.

This clone has only one observation. The chain links TRBV18 to TRBJ1-2, with D tentatively TRBD1 (5 bases). With 0 bases removed from V and 4 bases from J, the gap between germline ends came to 9 bases. This CDR3 is 14 amino acids long. Germline assignment: CDR1 KGHSH and CDR2 LQKENI. In nucleotides, the CDR3 is TGTGCCAGCTCACCACCGGGACTGCCCTATGGCTACACCTTC. Its translation: CASSPPGLPYGYTF.

The J gene is TRBJ1-6, the V gene TRBV30; D is perhaps TRBD1 (6 bases). The V end lost 1 base, the J end lost 5 bases, and 15 bases lay between the germline ends. Germline CDR1 GTSNPN, CDR2 SVGIG (reference sequence). The CDR3 has 16 residues. CDR3 loop: CAWSAPPGQDNSPLHF. As DNA, the CDR3 is TGTGCCTGGAGTGCCCCACCGGGACAAGATAATTCACCCCTCCACTTT.

In its sample, this clone was seen once. The chain is built from TRBV5-1 and TRBJ2-6; D is possibly TRBD2 (6 bases). The germline gives CDR1 SGHRS, CDR2 YFSETQ. There are 17 residues in the CDR3. The ends were cut back, 3 bases at V and 0 bases at J, with 13 bases in the middle. The DNA for the CDR3 is TGCGCCAGCAGCTCCCCTCGGGGGAGCTCTGGGGCCAACGTCCTGACTTTC. Its translation: CASSSPRGSSGANVLTF. The full variable domain, its missing parts supplied by reference TRBV5-1 and TRBJ2-6, is KAGVTQTPRYLIKTRGQQVTLSCSPISGHRSVSWYQQTPGQGLQFLFEYFSETQRNKGNFPGRFSGRQFSNSRSEMNVSTLELGDSALYLCASSSPRGSSGANVLTFGAGSRLTVL.

This clone qualifies as large (0.1 to 1%). The J gene is TRBJ2-4, the V gene TRBV9; TRBD2 agrees at 8 bases. This CDR3 spans 15 amino acids. With V trimmed by 4 bases and J by 1 base, 4 bases remained unmatched. Germline V CDR1 and CDR2: SGDLS, YYNGEE. CDR3 nucleotides: TGTGCCAGCAGCCCTAGCGGGTTGGCCAAAAACATTCAGTACTTC. This encodes CASSPSGLAKNIQYF.

The chain uses TRBV29-1 and TRBJ2-1; maybe TRBD1 (5 bases). Trimming stripped 6 bases from V and 5 bases from J, with 8 bases between. This CDR3 spans 11 amino acids. Germline V gene data show CDR1 as SQVTM and CDR2 as ANQGSEA. In DNA form, the CDR3 reads TGCAGCGTACGACAGAACAATGAGCAGTTCTTC. This sequence encodes CSVRQNNEQFF.

This chain joins TRBV7-8 and TRBJ2-7, with D possibly being TRBD1 (5 bases). This CDR3 spans 15 amino acids. Germline V gene lookup returns CDR1 SGHVS and CDR2 FQNEAQ. Trimming took off 1 base at V and 7 bases at J, with 17 bases between the two ends. The CDR3 DNA reads TGTGCCAGCAGCTTAGTGCAGGGCCCCTCGTGGGAGCAGTACTTC. Amino acids: CASSLVQGPSWEQYF. The variable domain in full, completed from reference TRBV7-8 and TRBJ2-7, reads GAGVSQSPRYKVAKRGQDVALRCDPISGHVSLFWYQQALGQGPEFLTYFQNEAQLDKSGLPSDRFFAERPEGSVSTLKIQRTQQEDSAVYLCASSLVQGPSWEQYFGPGTRLTVT.

The chain combines TRBV28 with TRBJ2-7, with D perhaps TRBD1 (5 bases). From germline, CDR1 is MDHEN and CDR2 SYDVKM. The CDR3 is 13 amino acids. The ends were cut back, 2 bases at V and 1 base at J, with 6 bases in the middle. The DNA for the CDR3 is TGTGCCAGCAGTTTACGACAGTCCTACGAGCAGTACTTC. Translated, it gives CASSLRQSYEQYF. Based on the CDR3 plus reference TRBV28 and TRBJ2-7, the full variable domain is DVKVTQSSRYLVKRTGEKVFLECVQDMDHENMFWYRQDPGLGLRLIYFSYDVKMKEKGDIPEGYSVSREKKERFSLILESASTNQTSMYLCASSLRQSYEQYFGPGTRLTVT.

This clone turned up a few times. This sequence joins TRBV27 and TRBJ1-2; D gene uncertain. Trimming shortened V by 3 bases and J by 8 bases, and 16 bases separated the two germline ends. CDR1 MNHEY and CDR2 SMNVEV come from the germline V gene (reference sequence). The CDR3 has 14 amino acids. The CDR3 loop reads CASSLAGPLGGYTF. CDR3 DNA sequence: TGTGCCAGCAGTTTGGCCGGGCCATTGGGGGGCTACACCTTC.